This TCR beta chain was captured in a study of blood T cell repertoires in COVID-19. The wider study: There were acute and convalescent COVID-19 samples, and they came from the United States, Italy and Spain. Nucleic acid was either cDNA or gDNA, and it came from T cells, B-cell-depleted T cells, or PBMCs.

Remarks on this clone: This CDR3 is also generated by other DNA sequences in the sample.

There are 14 residues in the CDR3. Trimming took 1 base from V and 0 from J, leaving 5 bases between them. The germline V gene has CDR1 LNHDA and CDR2 SQIVND (reference sequence). As handled by the study authors: Scientists estimated how many nucleated cells there were by amplifying reference gene primers. The assay was immunoSEQ multiplex PCR, and TCRdb's table has in-frame clones only and misses some. V, J and clone size were drawn from that table, and D and trimming were deduced from the DNA. The repertoire holds about 180,000 clones, with around 89% as singletons. Sequencing was carried out using peripheral blood. The chain uses TRBV19 and TRBJ2-3, with D unclear. This TCR was recovered from a woman aged 30 to 39 with acute or convalescent COVID-19. CDR3 loop: CASSIGRSTDTQYF. CDR3 nucleotide sequence: TGTGCCAGTAGTATAGGCCGGAGCACAGATACGCAGTATTTT.